The subject of this entry is one T cell receptor (beta chain). The antigen this receptor binds is unknown. Per-base quality was not reported, and no clone a single base away is much larger than it. This entry comes from a study of blood T cell repertoires in COVID-19 (dated by TCRdb to the early 2020s). Regarding the complete study: Samples covering the acute and convalescent phases of COVID-19 were provided by collaborators in the United States, Italy and Spain. Nearly every sample came with metadata listing a de-identified subject ID, COVID-19 status, age in years and sex. The samples were drawn from the first 160 participants of the ongoing ImmuneRACE study and from under 1,500 subjects provided by 6 global collaborators. HLA class I and class II types, where available, came from metadata supplied by the sample provider rather than from assay-based typing. The dataset comprised deeply sampled blood TCRbeta repertoires from subjects exposed to, actively infected with, or recovered from COVID-19. The repertoires were released in a freely available public database meant as a resource for research on the immune response to SARS-CoV-2. The prospective study material was composed of cDNA or gDNA derived from T cells, B-cell-depleted T cells, or PBMCs. On the study overall, not on this receptor specifically: How much clinical and demographic metadata was included differed by source and by participant, and the metadata was provided uncurated.

The immunoSEQ Assay, a bias-controlled multiplex PCR, was used to amplify TCRbeta CDR3 regions from genomic DNA. In the paper's pipeline: Nucleated cell counts per sample were estimated from amplification of reference gene primers within the assay. To quantify the absolute abundance of each unique TCRbeta CDR3 rearrangement, sequence reads were collapsed and filtered. For each sample, productive Simpson clonality was calculated as the square root of Simpson's diversity index across productive rearrangements. TCRdb holds this immuneACCESS table with in-frame rearrangements only. Some clones are missing; in checked studies, unresolved V genes explain under half, and the rest has no known cause. The DNA gave D and trimming, while V, J and clone size come from that table. This sample comprises about 140,000 clones, 65% to 90% of them detected only once. 2.5% to 3% of the sample comes from the top ten.

Collaborating institutions collected whole blood in K2EDTA tubes following their own protocols. Collaborator samples were shipped for TCRbeta analysis as frozen whole blood, isolated PBMCs, or DNA extracted from either sample type. Per the germline V gene, MDHEN is the CDR1 and SYDVKM is the CDR2. The CDR3 holds 16 amino acids from the cysteine to the phenylalanine. Only CDR3 DNA remains: 48 bases, in frame from the first base. The germline ends are 23 bases apart after V is trimmed by 7 bases and J by 4 bases. The rearranged segments are TRBV28 and TRBJ2-7; the D segment could be TRBD1, given 5 matching bases. The sequence was obtained from a man between 45 and 60 years old with acute or convalescent COVID-19. Sequenced sample: peripheral blood. The base sequence is TGTGCCAGCACCCTTAGGCGGCAGGGCGAGCTTTACGAGCAGTACTTC. This yields the protein CASTLRRQGELYEQYF.